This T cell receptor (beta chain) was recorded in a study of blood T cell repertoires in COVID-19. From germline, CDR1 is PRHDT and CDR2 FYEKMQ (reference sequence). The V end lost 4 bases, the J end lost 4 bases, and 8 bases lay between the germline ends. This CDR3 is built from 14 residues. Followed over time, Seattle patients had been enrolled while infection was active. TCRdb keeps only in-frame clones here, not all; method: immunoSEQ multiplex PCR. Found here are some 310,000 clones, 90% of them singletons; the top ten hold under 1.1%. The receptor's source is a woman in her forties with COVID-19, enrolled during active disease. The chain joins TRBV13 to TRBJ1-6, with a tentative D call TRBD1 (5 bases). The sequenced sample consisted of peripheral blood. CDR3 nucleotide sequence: TGTGCCAGCAGCTCCCGACAGTATAATTCACCCCTCCACTTT. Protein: CASSSRQYNSPLHF.